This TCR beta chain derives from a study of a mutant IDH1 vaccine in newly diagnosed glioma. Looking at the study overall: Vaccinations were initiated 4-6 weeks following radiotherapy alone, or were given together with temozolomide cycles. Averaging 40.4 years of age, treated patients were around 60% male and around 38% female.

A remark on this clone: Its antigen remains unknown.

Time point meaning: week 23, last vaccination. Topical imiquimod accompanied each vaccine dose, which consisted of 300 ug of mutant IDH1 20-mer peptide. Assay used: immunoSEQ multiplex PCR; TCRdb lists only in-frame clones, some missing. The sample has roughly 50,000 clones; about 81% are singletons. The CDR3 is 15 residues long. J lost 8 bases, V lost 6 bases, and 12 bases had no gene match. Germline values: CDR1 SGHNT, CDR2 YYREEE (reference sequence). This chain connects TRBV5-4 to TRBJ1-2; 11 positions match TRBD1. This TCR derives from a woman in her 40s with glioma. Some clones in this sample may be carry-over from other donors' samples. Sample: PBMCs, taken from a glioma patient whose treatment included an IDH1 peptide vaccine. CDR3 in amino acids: CASTNFGQGAGGYTF. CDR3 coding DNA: TGTGCCAGCACCAACTTCGGACAGGGGGCCGGCGGCTACACCTTC.